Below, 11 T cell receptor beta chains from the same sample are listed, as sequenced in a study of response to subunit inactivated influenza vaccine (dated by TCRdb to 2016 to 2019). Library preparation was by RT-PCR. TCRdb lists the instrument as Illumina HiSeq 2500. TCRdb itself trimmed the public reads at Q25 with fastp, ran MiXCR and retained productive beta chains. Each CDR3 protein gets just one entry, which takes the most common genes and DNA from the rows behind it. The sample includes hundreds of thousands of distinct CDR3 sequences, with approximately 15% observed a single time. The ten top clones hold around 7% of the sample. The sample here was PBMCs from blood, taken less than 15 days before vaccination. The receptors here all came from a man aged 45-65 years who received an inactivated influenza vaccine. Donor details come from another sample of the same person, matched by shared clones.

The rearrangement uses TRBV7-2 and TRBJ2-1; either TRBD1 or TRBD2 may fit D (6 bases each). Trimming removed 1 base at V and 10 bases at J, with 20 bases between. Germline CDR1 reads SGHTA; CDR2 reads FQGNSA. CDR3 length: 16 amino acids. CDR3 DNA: TGTGCCAGCAGCTTAGTACTATCGGGGGACACGGGGGAGCAGTTCTTC. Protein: CASSLVLSGDTGEQFF.

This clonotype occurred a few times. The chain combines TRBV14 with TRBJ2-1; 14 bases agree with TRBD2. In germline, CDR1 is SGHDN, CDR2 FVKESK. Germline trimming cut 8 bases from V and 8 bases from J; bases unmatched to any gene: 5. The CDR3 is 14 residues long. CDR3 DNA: TGTGCCAGCGGGACTAGCGGGAGTTGGTATGAGCAGTTCTTC. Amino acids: CASGTSGSWYEQFF.

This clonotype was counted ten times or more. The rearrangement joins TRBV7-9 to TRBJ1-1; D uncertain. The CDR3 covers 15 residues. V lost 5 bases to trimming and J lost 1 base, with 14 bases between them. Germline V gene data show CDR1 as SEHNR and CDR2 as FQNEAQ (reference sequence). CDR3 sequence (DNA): TGTGCCAGCAGCCCCCGGACTATAGGGAACACTGAAGCTTTCTTT. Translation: CASSPRTIGNTEAFF.

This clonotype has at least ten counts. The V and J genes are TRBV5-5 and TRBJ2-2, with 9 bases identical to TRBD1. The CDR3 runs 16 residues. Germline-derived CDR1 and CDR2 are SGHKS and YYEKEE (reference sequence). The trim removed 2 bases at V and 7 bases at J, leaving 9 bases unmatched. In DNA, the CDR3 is TGTGCCAGCAGCTTCTTGGGGACAGGGCGATTCGGGGAGCTGTTTTTT. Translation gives CASSFLGTGRFGELFF.

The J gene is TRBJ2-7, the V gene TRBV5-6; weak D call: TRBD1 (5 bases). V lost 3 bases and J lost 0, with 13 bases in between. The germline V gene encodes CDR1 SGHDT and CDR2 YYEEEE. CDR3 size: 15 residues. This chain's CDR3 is CASSSRQSSSYEQYF. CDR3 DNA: TGTGCCAGCAGCTCCAGACAGTCGAGCTCCTACGAGCAGTACTTC.

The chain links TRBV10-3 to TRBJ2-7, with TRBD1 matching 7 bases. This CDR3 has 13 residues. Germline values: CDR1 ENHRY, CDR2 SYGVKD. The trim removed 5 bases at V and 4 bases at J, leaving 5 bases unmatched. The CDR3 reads CAISFGTEYEQYF. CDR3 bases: TGTGCCATCAGTTTCGGGACAGAGTACGAGCAGTACTTC.

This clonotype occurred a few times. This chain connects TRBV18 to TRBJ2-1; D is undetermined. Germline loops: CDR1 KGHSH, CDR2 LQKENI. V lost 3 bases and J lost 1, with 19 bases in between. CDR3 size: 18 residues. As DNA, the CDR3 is TGTGCCAGCTCACCCGGTCTGGTCGTCGGTCGATCCTACAATGAGCAGTTCTTC. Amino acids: CASSPGLVVGRSYNEQFF.

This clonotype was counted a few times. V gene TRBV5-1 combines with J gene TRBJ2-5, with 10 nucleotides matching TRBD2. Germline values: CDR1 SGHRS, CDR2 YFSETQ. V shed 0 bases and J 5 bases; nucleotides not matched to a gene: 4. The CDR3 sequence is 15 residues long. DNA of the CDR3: TGCGCCAGCAGCTTGGAGCGGGGGGGCCTGGAGACCCAGTACTTC. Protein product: CASSLERGGLETQYF.

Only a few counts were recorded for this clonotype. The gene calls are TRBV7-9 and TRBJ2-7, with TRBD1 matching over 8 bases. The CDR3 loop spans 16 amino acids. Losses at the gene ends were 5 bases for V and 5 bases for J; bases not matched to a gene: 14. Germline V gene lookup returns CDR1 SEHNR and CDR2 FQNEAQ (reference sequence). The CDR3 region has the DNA TGTGCCAGCAGCAGCCCGGGACAGGTCGTTCGTCACGAGCAGTACTTC. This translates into CASSSPGQVVRHEQYF.

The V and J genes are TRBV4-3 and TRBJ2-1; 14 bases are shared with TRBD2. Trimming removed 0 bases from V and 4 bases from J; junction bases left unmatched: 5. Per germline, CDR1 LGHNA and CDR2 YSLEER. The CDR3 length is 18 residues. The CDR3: CASSQDRGTSGRYNEQFF. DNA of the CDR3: TGCGCCAGCAGCCAAGACCGAGGGACTAGCGGGAGATACAATGAGCAGTTCTTC.

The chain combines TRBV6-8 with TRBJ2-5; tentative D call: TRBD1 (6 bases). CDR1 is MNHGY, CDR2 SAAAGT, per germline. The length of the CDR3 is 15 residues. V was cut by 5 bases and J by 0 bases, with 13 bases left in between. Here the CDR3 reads CASSTGQPNQETQYF. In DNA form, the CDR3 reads TGTGCCAGCAGTACCGGACAGCCCAACCAAGAGACCCAGTACTTC.